The present T cell receptor beta chain was sequenced within a study of resident and recirculating memory T cells in vitiligo. The overall study: Shave-biopsy epidermis from lesional and nonlesional skin was sequenced alongside PBMCs. Study-level points and caveats: Non-conserved TCRs across sites and patients suggested distinct clones per lesion.

Comments on this clone: What it recognizes is unknown.

Confetti depigmentation, marking active vitiligo, was absent in these patients. The repertoire was sequenced with immunoSEQ multiplex PCR; TCRdb's copy has only in-frame clones and lacks some. The table lists tens of thousands of clones, about 91% of them singletons, with approximately 4.8% in the top ten. CDR1 is MDHEN and CDR2 is SYDVKM in the germline V gene. This CDR3 spans 16 amino acids. V was pared by 2 bases and J by 2 bases, with 15 bases between. The origin of this receptor is a male donor with vitiligo. This rearrangement joins TRBV28 to TRBJ2-5; D unresolved. The sample was blood. CDR3 bases: TGTGCCAGCAGTTTAGATCCTAGATCTTTTCAAGAGACCCAGTACTTC. Encoded protein: CASSLDPRSFQETQYF. The entire variable domain, with the rest obtained from reference TRBV28 and TRBJ2-5, is as follows: DVKVTQSSRYLVKRTGEKVFLECVQDMDHENMFWYRQDPGLGLRLIYFSYDVKMKEKGDIPEGYSVSREKKERFSLILESASTNQTSMYLCASSLDPRSFQETQYFGPGTRLLVL.